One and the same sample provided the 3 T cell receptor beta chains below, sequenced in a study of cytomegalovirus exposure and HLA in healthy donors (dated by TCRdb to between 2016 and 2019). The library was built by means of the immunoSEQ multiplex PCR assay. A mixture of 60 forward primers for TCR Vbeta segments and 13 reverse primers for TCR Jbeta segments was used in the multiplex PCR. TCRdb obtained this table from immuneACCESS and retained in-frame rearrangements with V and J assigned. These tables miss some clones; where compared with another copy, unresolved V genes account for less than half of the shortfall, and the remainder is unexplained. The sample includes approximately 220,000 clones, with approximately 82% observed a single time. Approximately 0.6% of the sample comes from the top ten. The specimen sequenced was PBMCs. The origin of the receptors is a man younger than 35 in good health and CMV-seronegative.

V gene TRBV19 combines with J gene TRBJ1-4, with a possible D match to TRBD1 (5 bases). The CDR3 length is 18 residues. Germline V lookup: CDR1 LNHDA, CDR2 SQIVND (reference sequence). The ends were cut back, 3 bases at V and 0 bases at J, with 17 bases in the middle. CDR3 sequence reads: CASSIPHGGASTNEKLFF. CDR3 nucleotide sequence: TGTGCCAGTAGTATTCCCCACGGAGGGGCCTCAACTAATGAAAAACTGTTTTTT.

DNA of the CDR3: TGTGCCAGCTCCCGGGACGGGGGTCCCTACGAGCAGTACTTC. This gives the protein CASSRDGGPYEQYF. This chain joins TRBV5-4 and TRBJ2-7; tentative D call: TRBD2 (6 bases). The CDR3 sequence is 14 residues long. Deletions cut 7 bases from V and 2 bases from J, with 16 bases between. The germline gives CDR1 SGHNT, CDR2 YYREEE (reference sequence).

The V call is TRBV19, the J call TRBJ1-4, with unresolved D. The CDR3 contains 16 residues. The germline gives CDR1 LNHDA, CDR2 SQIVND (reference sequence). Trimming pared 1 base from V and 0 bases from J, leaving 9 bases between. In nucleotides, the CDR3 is TGTGCCAGTAGTATAGCCTACCGGTCAACTAATGAAAAACTGTTTTTT. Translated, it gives CASSIAYRSTNEKLFF.